The rows below give T cell receptor beta chains drawn from one sample of a study of Ad26.COV2.S vaccination and SARS-CoV-2 variants. The table came from immunoSEQ multiplex PCR; TCRdb's copy has only in-frame clones and leaves some out. This sample has 380,000 or so clones, with 83% found just once. The specimen comprised peripheral blood, sampled in a trial of Ad26.COV2.S vaccine versus placebo. These TCRs come from a person aged 18-65 years who received the Ad26.COV2.S COVID-19 vaccine or a placebo. Both conserved end residues are part of each CDR3. The D gene is left open where the match is weak. The listing skips clone size in some rows; elsewhere it reads once, few, many or a size class.

D | size | J | V | CDR3 | DNA
. | . | TRBJ1-1 | TRBV18 | CASSPSRPGANTEAFF | TGTGCCAGCTCACCAAGCAGGCCGGGGGCGAACACTGAAGCTTTCTTT
TRBD2 | . | TRBJ2-3 | TRBV27 | CASSLSPSGITDTQYF | TGTGCCAGCAGTTTATCGCCTAGCGGCATCACAGATACGCAGTATTTT
TRBD2 | few | TRBJ2-7 | TRBV10-3 | CAISESLAGGNEQYF | TGTGCCATCAGTGAGTCCCTAGCGGGAGGTAACGAGCAGTACTTC
TRBD1 | . | TRBJ2-7 | TRBV27 | CASSFLWDSSYEQYF | TGTGCCAGCAGTTTTCTTTGGGACAGTTCCTACGAGCAGTACTTC
TRBD1 | . | TRBJ1-4 | TRBV19 | CASSFRAGTELFF | TGTGCCAGTAGTTTTCGGGCCGGGACAGAATTGTTTTTT
. | . | TRBJ2-2 | TRBV19 | CASRGGGTGELFF | TGTGCCAGTAGAGGAGGGGGGACCGGGGAGCTGTTTTTT
. | . | TRBJ1-2 | TRBV20-1 | CSARFAHGYTF | TGCAGTGCTAGATTTGCCCATGGCTACACCTTC
. | . | TRBJ2-7 | TRBV11-2 | CASSGGTGAYEQYF | TGTGCCAGCAGCGGGGGGACGGGGGCGTACGAGCAGTACTTC
TRBD2 | . | TRBJ2-1 | TRBV6-4 | CASSPQRRGLAEMYNEQFF | TGTGCCAGCAGTCCTCAAAGGAGGGGACTAGCGGAGATGTACAATGAGCAGTTCTTC
. | . | TRBJ2-6 | TRBV5-1 | CASSLGDGSFSGANVLTF | TGCGCCAGCAGCCTGGGGGACGGGAGCTTCTCTGGGGCCAACGTCCTGACTTTC